This TCR beta chain was identified during a study of CD8 T cells in ankylosing spondylitis. The study's findings and limits: Within peripheral blood, clones linked to disease were CD8+ and relatively rare. Some motif variants were previously reported in reactive arthritis synovial fluid and blood. Significant enrichment of disease-linked clones was reportedly seen in matched ankylosing spondylitis synovial fluid.

A note on this clonotype: The target antigen is unknown.

Using quantitative 5'-RACE with molecular barcodes, the authors made TCR beta libraries. Each CDR3 protein gets one entry after TCRdb re-called the 5' RACE reads with MiXCR. Of under 250,000 distinct CDR3 sequences detected, over 30% appear once; the ten largest clones hold roughly 4.2%. The CDR3 runs 16 residues. Per the germline V gene, CDR1 is SGDLS and CDR2 is YYNGEE. Trimming took 3 bases from V and 0 from J, leaving 15 bases between them. The source of this sequence is a male donor with ankylosing spondylitis or in good health (not recorded which). The chain links TRBV9 to TRBJ2-5; the D gene is possibly TRBD2 (6 bases). The specimen was blood, either unsorted or a sorted T cell fraction (not recorded which). The CDR3 reads CASSGGAGTHQETQYF. DNA for the CDR3: TGTGCCAGCAGCGGAGGGGCTGGGACTCACCAAGAGACCCAGTACTTC.